Listed below are T cell receptor beta chains from one sample, sequenced in a study of T cells after yellow fever vaccination. TCRdb re-analysed the 5' RACE reads in MiXCR, keeping a single row per CDR3 protein. Among 150,000 to 200,000 distinct CDR3 sequences listed, 11% were seen once. The source material was CD8+ T cells sorted from PBMCs, sampled 15 days after the yellow fever booster vaccination. The origin of the receptors is a man aged 18 to 30 who received the YFV17D yellow fever vaccine. Each CDR3 is given with its conserved first and last residue. A D gene is named only where the DNA matches it firmly. Where a row states a size, it is once, few, many or the class of an expanded clone; other rows omit it.

j_gene | d_gene | abundance | v_gene | CDR3aa | CDR3nt
TRBJ1-2 | NA | few | TRBV20-1 | CSAEGRGYTF | TGCAGTGCGGAAGGGAGAGGCTACACCTTC
TRBJ2-3 | NA | many | TRBV11-2 | CASSRGSYITDTQYF | TGTGCCAGCAGCCGGGGATCCTACATCACAGATACGCAGTATTTT
TRBJ2-1 | NA | NA | TRBV7-6 | CASSRSSEQFF | TGTGCCAGCAGCAGGAGTTCAGAGCAGTTCTTC
TRBJ2-1 | NA | NA | TRBV15 | CATSRGKSSYNEQFF | TGTGCCACCAGCAGGGGCAAGAGCTCCTACAATGAGCAGTTCTTC
TRBJ2-7 | TRBD2 | few | TRBV6-1 | CASSHLGTSGGPLREQYF | TGTGCCAGCAGTCACCTAGGGACTAGCGGGGGCCCACTACGAGAGCAGTACTTC
TRBJ2-7 | NA | few | TRBV3-1 | CASSPSTDSVYEQYF | TGTGCCAGCAGCCCCTCGACGGATTCGGTCTACGAGCAGTACTTC
TRBJ1-2 | NA | NA | TRBV15 | CATSRDRGSSYGYTF | TGTGCCACCAGCAGAGATCGAGGCAGCAGCTATGGCTACACCTTC
TRBJ2-3 | NA | NA | TRBV6-2/TRBV6-3 | CASSRPPGADTQYF | TGTGCCAGCAGTCGCCCTCCAGGGGCAGATACGCAGTATTTT
TRBJ2-1 | TRBD1 | NA | TRBV12-3/TRBV12-4 | CASSPGQGSSYNEQFF | TGTGCCAGCAGTCCGGGACAGGGGAGCTCCTACAATGAGCAGTTCTTC
TRBJ2-2 | TRBD1 | few | TRBV5-1 | CASSFFWDRVTGELFF | TGCGCCAGCAGCTTCTTCTGGGACAGGGTGACCGGGGAGCTGTTTTTT
TRBJ1-1 | NA | few | TRBV10-2 | CASSGGGHTEAFF | TGCGCCAGCAGTGGGGGGGGCCATACTGAAGCTTTCTTT
TRBJ1-1 | NA | few | TRBV29-1 | CSVRKGKVAFF | TGCAGCGTTCGGAAGGGAAAGGTGGCTTTCTTT
TRBJ2-1 | NA | few | TRBV18 | CASSPRPRPHEQFF | TGTGCCAGCTCACCAAGACCGAGACCTCATGAGCAGTTCTTC
TRBJ2-2 | NA | NA | TRBV19 | CASSIRRRLDTGELFF | TGTGCCAGTAGTATAAGGCGGCGACTAGACACCGGGGAGCTGTTTTTT
TRBJ1-1 | NA | NA | TRBV11-2 | CASSKDPLWAFF | TGTGCCAGCAGCAAGGACCCTTTGTGGGCTTTCTTT
TRBJ2-2 | NA | NA | TRBV10-3 | CAHRMRQEDGELFF | TGTGCCCATCGAATGAGACAGGAGGACGGGGAGCTGTTTTTT
TRBJ2-7 | TRBD1 | few | TRBV18 | CASSLSRDRALTYEQYF | TGTGCCAGCTCACTAAGCCGGGACAGGGCACTTACCTACGAGCAGTACTTC
TRBJ2-1 | NA | NA | TRBV2 | CASLKRGSANEQFF | TGTGCCAGCCTTAAGAGGGGCTCGGCCAATGAGCAGTTCTTC
TRBJ2-2 | NA | few | TRBV20-1 | CSATPSPGELFF | TGCAGTGCTACCCCTAGTCCCGGGGAGCTGTTTTTT
TRBJ1-5 | NA | few | TRBV28 | CASNAVAGRDISNQPQHF | TGTGCCAGCAACGCCGTAGCGGGCAGAGACATTAGCAATCAGCCCCAGCATTTT
TRBJ1-6 | NA | few | TRBV6-2/TRBV6-3 | CASNSVQGRSPLHF | TGTGCCAGCAATTCCGTCCAGGGCCGATCACCCCTCCACTTT
TRBJ1-1 | NA | NA | TRBV4-1 | CASSQVPSSGEAFF | TGCGCCAGCAGCCAAGTCCCATCTAGTGGGGAGGCTTTCTTT
TRBJ1-2 | NA | NA | TRBV20-1 | CSARGELYETF | TGCAGTGCTAGAGGGGAACTTTATGAAACCTTC
TRBJ2-4 | NA | NA | TRBV12-3/TRBV12-4 | CASSSLGVRDIQYF | TGTGCCAGCAGTTCTTTGGGGGTGAGAGACATTCAGTACTTC
TRBJ1-2 | NA | few | TRBV29-1 | CSVYGLNYGYTF | TGCAGCGTCTACGGGTTAAACTATGGCTACACCTTC
TRBJ2-1 | NA | few | TRBV4-1 | CASSQASYLYNEQFF | TGCGCCAGCAGCCAAGCGTCCTACCTCTACAATGAGCAGTTCTTC
TRBJ1-5 | NA | few | TRBV7-6 | CASSLGTYQPQHF | TGTGCCAGCAGCTTAGGGACCTATCAGCCCCAGCATTTT
TRBJ1-4 | NA | few | TRBV25-1 | CASSEWDTTNEKLFF | TGTGCCAGCAGTGAATGGGACACCACTAATGAAAAACTGTTTTTT
TRBJ1-1 | TRBD1 | NA | TRBV7-9 | CATRGGETEAFF | TGTGCCACCAGAGGGGGCGAGACTGAAGCTTTCTTT
TRBJ1-1 | NA | few | TRBV4-2 | CASSSSRVNTEAFF | TGTGCCAGCAGCTCATCCAGGGTGAACACTGAAGCTTTCTTT
TRBJ1-4 | NA | NA | TRBV2 | CASSENGDEKLFF | TGTGCCAGCAGTGAAAACGGGGATGAAAAACTGTTTTTT
TRBJ1-1 | NA | medium-sized | TRBV9 | CASSVGTGTEAFF | TGTGCCAGCAGCGTAGGGACGGGCACTGAAGCTTTCTTT
TRBJ2-1 | NA | NA | TRBV7-2 | CASSLTRQGPLGEQFF | TGTGCCAGCAGCTTAACCCGCCAGGGCCCCCTGGGGGAGCAGTTCTTC
TRBJ1-5 | NA | NA | TRBV5-8 | CASSLGGPQHF | TGTGCCAGCAGCTTGGGGGGTCCCCAGCATTTT
TRBJ1-5 | NA | NA | TRBV4-3 | CASSQEFQGSGPQHF | TGCGCCAGCAGCCAAGAATTCCAAGGGTCAGGGCCCCAGCATTTT
TRBJ2-7 | TRBD1 | few | TRBV20-1 | CSAGQVTSQYF | TGCAGTGCTGGACAGGTGACGAGCCAGTACTTC
TRBJ2-3 | TRBD2 | many | TRBV6-4 | CASSDSASGSTDTQYF | TGTGCCAGCAGTGACTCGGCTAGCGGGAGCACAGATACGCAGTATTTT
TRBJ2-5 | TRBD2 | NA | TRBV4-3 | CASSQVPGREETQYF | TGCGCCAGCAGCCAAGTCCCAGGGAGGGAAGAGACCCAGTACTTC
TRBJ1-3 | TRBD1 | NA | TRBV5-1 | CASRKTGTAKGNTIYF | TGCGCCAGCAGAAAAACCGGGACAGCAAAAGGAAACACCATATATTTT
TRBJ1-1 | NA | many | TRBV7-3 | CASSLTLTDPGEAFF | TGTGCCAGCAGCTTAACCCTGACCGACCCAGGGGAAGCTTTCTTT
TRBJ2-5 | NA | few | TRBV12-3/TRBV12-4 | CASSLYGPQETQYF | TGTGCCAGCAGTTTATACGGACCCCAAGAGACCCAGTACTTC
TRBJ2-1 | TRBD1 | NA | TRBV5-1 | CASSLGTGEIGYNEQFF | TGCGCCAGCAGCCTCGGGACAGGTGAAATCGGTTACAATGAGCAGTTCTTC
TRBJ1-1 | NA | many | TRBV5-4 | CASRRIGGQKNTEAFF | TGTGCCAGCAGGCGCATAGGGGGACAAAAGAACACTGAAGCTTTCTTT
TRBJ2-1 | TRBD2 | NA | TRBV20-1 | CSASGLAGFYSSYNEQFF | TGCAGTGCTTCCGGACTAGCGGGGTTTTATAGCTCCTACAATGAGCAGTTCTTC
TRBJ2-5 | TRBD1 | few | TRBV4-1 | CASSHLNRGEETQYF | TGCGCCAGCAGCCACCTCAACAGGGGCGAAGAGACCCAGTACTTC